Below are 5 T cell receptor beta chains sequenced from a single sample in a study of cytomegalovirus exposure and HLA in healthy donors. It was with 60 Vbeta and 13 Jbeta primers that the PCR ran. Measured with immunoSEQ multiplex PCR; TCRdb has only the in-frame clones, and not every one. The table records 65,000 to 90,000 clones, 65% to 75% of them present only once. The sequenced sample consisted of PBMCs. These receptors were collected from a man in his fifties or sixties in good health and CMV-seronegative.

CDR3 in DNA: TGTGCCAGCAGCGTGGGGACTAGCCTCCCAGATACGCAGTATTTT. Encoded protein: CASSVGTSLPDTQYF. The chain links TRBV9 to TRBJ2-3; TRBD2 matches at 9 bases. Looked up from germline, CDR1 is SGDLS and CDR2 is YYNGEE. The CDR3 totals 15 residues. V shed 2 bases, J shed 4 bases, and the junction held 5 bases outside the gene matches.

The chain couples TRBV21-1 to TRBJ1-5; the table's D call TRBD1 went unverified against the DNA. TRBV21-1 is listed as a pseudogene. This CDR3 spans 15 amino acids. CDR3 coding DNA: TGTGCCAGCAGCCTACGTGGGGGCAGCAATCAGCCCCAGCATTTT. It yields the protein CASSLRGGSNQPQHF.

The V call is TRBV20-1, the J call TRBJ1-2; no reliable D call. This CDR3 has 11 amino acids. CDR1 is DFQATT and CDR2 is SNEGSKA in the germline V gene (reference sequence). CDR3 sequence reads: CALRADYGYTF. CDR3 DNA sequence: TGCGCCCTCCGAGCGGACTATGGCTACACCTTC.

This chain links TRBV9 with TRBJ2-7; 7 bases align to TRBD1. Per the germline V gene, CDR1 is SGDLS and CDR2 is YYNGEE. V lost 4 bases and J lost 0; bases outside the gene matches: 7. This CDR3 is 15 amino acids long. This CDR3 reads CASSLQGTSSYEQYF. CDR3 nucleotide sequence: TGTGCCAGCAGCCTACAGGGGACCAGCTCCTACGAGCAGTACTTC.

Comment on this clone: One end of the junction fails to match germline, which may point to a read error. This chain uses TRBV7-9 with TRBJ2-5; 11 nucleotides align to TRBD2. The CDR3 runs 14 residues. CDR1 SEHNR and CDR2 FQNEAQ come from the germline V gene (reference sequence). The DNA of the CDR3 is TGTTCCAGCAGCATGGGACTAGCGGAAGAGACCCAGTACTTC. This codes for CSSSMGLAEETQYF.